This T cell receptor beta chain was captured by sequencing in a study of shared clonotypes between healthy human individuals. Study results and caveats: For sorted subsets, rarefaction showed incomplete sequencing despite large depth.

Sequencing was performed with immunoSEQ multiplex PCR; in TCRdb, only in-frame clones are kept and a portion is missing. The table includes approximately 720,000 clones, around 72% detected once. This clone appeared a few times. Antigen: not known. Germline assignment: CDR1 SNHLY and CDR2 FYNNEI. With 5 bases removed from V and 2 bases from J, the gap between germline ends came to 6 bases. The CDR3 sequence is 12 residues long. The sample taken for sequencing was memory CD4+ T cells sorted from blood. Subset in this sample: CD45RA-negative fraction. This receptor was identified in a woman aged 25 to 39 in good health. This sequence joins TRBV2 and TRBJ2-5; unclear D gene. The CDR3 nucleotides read TGTGCCAGCAGTAAGGTACAAGAGACCCAGTACTTC. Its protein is CASSKVQETQYF.